This T cell receptor beta chain was documented in a study of CD8 T cells in ankylosing spondylitis. TCRdb redid the calling of the 5' RACE reads with MiXCR, one entry per CDR3 protein. The table shows 25,000 to 30,000 distinct CDR3 sequences, with 7.9% occurring only once. This clonotype was seen more than once but under ten times. This CDR3 region has 13 residues. The ends were cut back, 9 bases at V and 4 bases at J, with 11 bases in the middle. Germline V gives CDR1 KGHDR, CDR2 SFDVKD. This sequence originates from a male donor with ankylosing spondylitis or in good health (not recorded which). Sample: blood. V usage is TRBV24-1 and J usage is TRBJ2-2; D possibly corresponds to TRBD2 (5 bases). The CDR3 sequence is CATSSGITGELFF. The CDR3 DNA reads TGTGCCACCTCCTCCGGGATCACCGGGGAGCTGTTTTTT.